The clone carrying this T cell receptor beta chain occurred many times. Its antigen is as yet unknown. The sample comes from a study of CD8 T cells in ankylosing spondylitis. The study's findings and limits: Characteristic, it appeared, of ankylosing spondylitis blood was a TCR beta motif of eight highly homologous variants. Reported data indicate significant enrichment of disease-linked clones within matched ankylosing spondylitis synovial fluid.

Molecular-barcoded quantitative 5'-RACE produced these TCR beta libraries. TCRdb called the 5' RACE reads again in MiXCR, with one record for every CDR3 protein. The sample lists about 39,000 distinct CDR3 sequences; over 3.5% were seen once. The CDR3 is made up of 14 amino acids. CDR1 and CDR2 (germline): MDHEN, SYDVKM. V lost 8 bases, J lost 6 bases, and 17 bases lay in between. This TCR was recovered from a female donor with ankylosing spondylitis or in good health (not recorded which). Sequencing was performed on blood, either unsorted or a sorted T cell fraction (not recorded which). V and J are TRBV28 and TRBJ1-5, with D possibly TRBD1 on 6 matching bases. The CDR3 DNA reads TGTGCCAGCCCCTGGTTACAGGGTAGTCAGCCCCAGCATTTT. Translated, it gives CASPWLQGSQPQHF. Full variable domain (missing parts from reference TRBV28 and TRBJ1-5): DVKVTQSSRYLVKRTGEKVFLECVQDMDHENMFWYRQDPGLGLRLIYFSYDVKMKEKGDIPEGYSVSREKKERFSLILESASTNQTSMYLCASPWLQGSQPQHFGDGTRLSIL.